Sequencing of this T cell receptor beta chain was carried out in a study of T cells in Graves' hyperthyroidism and ophthalmopathy. Whole-study results and caveats: The model's output predicted ophthalmopathy at a median of 6.5 months prior to onset.

Remarks on this clonotype: What it binds is unknown.

Per germline, CDR1 MGHRA and CDR2 YSYEKL. The CDR3 contains 21 residues. Trimming cost V 1 base and J 0 bases; bases outside gene matches: 17. The investigators amplified TCR beta CDR3 regions from RNA transcripts. When the TCR CDR3 underwent first-round RT-PCR, the HTBI primer set was used. TCRdb fed the multiplex PCR reads into MiXCR, producing one record per CDR3 protein. Of more than 500,000 distinct CDR3 sequences in the sample, roughly 15% were seen once. This sequence joins TRBV4-1 and TRBJ2-5; 10 nucleotides match TRBD2. The sequencing input was blood. The TCR was taken from a middle-aged woman with Graves' ophthalmopathy. The CDR3 nucleotides are TGCGCCAGCAGCCAAGGGAATTATAGGGCTCGGACTAGCGGACACCAAGAGACCCAGTACTTC. This sequence encodes CASSQGNYRARTSGHQETQYF.